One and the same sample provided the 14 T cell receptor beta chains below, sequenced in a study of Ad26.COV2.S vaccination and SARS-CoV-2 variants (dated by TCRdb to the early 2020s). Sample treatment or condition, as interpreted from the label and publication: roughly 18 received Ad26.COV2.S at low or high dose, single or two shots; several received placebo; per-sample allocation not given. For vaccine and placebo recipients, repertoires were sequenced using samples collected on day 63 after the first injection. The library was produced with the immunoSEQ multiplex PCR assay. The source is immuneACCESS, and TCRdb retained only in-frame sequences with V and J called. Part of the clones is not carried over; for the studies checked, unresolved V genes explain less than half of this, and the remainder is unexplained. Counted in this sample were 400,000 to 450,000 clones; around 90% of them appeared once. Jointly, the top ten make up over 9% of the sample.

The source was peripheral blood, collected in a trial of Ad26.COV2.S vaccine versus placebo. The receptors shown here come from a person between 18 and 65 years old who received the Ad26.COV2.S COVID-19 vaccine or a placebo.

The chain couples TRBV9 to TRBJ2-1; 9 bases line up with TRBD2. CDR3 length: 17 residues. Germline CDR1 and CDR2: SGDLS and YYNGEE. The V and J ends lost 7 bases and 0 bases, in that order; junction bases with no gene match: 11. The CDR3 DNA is TGTGCCAGCCCCCGACTAGCGGAGCCTAGCTCCTACAATGAGCAGTTCTTC. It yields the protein CASPRLAEPSSYNEQFF.

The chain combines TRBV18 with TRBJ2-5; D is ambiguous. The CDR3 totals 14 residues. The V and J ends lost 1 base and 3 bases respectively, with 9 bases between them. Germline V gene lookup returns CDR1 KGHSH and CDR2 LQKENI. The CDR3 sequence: CASSPRATEETQYF. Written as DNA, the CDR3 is TGTGCCAGCTCACCACGGGCTACCGAAGAGACCCAGTACTTC.

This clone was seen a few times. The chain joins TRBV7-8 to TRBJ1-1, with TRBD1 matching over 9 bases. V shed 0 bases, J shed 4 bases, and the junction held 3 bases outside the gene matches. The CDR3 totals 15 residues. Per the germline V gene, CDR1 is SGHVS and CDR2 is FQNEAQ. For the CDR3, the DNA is TGTGCCAGCAGCTTAGCCGGGACAGGGCTCACTGAAGCTTTCTTT. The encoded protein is CASSLAGTGLTEAFF.

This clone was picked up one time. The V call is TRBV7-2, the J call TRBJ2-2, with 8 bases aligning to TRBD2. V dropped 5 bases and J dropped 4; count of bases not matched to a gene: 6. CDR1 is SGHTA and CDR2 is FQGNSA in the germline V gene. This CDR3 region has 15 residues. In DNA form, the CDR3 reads TGTGCCAGCAGCCGTAGCGGGGTGGGCACCGGGGAGCTGTTTTTT. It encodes CASSRSGVGTGELFF.

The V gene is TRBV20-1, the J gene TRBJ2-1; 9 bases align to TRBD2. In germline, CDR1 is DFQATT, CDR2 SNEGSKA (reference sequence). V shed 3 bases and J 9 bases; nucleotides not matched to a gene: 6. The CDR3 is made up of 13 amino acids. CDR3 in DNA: TGCAGTGCTAGTTTACTAGCGGGCGCTGAGCAGTTCTTC. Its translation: CSASLLAGAEQFF.

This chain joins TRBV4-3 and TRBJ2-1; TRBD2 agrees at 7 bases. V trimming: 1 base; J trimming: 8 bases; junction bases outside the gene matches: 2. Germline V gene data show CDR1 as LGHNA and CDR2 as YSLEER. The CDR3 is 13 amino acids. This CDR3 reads CASSQATSYEQFF. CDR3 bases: TGCGCCAGCAGCCAAGCGACTAGCTATGAGCAGTTCTTC.

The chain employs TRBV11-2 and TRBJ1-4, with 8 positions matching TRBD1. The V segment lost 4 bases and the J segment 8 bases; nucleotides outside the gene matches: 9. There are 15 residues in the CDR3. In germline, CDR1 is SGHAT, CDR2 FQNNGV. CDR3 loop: CASSSDRGRGEKLFF. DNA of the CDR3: TGTGCCAGCAGCTCCGACAGGGGTCGGGGAGAAAAACTGTTTTTT.

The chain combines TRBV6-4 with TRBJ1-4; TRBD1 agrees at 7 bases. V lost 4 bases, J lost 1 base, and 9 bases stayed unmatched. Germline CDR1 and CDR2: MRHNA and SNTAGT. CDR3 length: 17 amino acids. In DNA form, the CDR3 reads TGTGCCAGCAGTGGATACCGCGACAGGGAAACTAATGAAAAACTGTTTTTT. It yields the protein CASSGYRDRETNEKLFF.

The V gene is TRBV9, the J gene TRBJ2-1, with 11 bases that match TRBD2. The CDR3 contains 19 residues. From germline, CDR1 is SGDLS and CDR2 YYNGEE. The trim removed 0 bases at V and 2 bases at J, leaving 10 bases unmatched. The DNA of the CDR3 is TGTGCCAGCAGCGTAGGTTCTAGCGGGAGGCCGACGGCCTACAATGAGCAGTTCTTC. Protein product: CASSVGSSGRPTAYNEQFF.

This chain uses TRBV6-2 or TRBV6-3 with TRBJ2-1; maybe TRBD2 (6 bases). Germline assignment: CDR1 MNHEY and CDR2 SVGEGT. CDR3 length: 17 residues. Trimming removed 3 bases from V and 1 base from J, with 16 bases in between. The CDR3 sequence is CASSYWRARASYNEQFF. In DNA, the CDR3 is TGTGCCAGCAGTTATTGGAGGGCGAGGGCATCCTACAATGAGCAGTTCTTC.

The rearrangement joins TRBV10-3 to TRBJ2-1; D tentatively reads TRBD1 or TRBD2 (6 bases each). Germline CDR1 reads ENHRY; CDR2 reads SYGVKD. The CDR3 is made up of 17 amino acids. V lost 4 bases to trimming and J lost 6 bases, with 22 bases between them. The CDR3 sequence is CAISARGGRQAPNEQFF. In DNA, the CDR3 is TGTGCCATCAGTGCAAGAGGGGGGAGACAGGCCCCCAATGAGCAGTTCTTC.

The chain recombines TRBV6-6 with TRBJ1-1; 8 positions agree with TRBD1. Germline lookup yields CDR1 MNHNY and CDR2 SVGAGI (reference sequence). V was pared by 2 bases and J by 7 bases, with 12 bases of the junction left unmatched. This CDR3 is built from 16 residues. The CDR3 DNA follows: TGTGCCAGCAGTTACCTTAGACAGGGGAGTTTGGTTGAAGCTTTCTTT. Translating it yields CASSYLRQGSLVEAFF.

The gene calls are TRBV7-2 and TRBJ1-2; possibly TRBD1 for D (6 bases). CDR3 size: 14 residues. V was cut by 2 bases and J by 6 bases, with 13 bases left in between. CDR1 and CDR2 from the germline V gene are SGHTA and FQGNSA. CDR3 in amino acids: CASSLNGGLNGYTF. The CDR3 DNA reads TGTGCCAGCAGCTTAAATGGGGGGCTGAATGGCTACACCTTC.

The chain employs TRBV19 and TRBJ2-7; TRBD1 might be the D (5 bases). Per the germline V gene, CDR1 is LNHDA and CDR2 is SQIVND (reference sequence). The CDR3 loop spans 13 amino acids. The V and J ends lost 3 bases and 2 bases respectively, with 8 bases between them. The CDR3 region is CASSMTETYEQYF. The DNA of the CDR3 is TGTGCCAGTAGTATGACAGAGACCTACGAGCAGTACTTC. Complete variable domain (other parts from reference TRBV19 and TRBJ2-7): DGGITQSPKYLFRKEGQNVTLSCEQNLNHDAMYWYRQDPGQGLRLIYYSQIVNDFQKGDIAEGYSVSREKKESFPLTVTSAQKNPTAFYLCASSMTETYEQYFGPGTRLTVT.